Here is one TCR beta chain with its context. What it binds is not known. The data are from a study of T cell repertoires in ileal Crohn's disease. In the study overall: About half of patients got postoperative therapy: about a dozen thiopurines, 18 anti-TNF. General study findings and limits: High-frequency clones were more common in sorted CD8 than CD4 cells. Clonality above 26.8% at surgery always came with endoscopic recurrence.

Roughly 0.55 micrograms of biopsy DNA per sample underwent TCRB immunosequencing. Using immunoSEQ multiplex PCR, the repertoire was profiled, and TCRdb retains in-frame clones only, with some absent. The sample includes around 14,000 clones, roughly 78% of them seen just once. CDR1 and CDR2 from the germline V gene are SGHNT and YYREEE (reference sequence). The CDR3 runs 16 residues. V lost 4 bases to trimming and J lost 2 bases, with 18 bases between them. The TCR was taken from an adult with Crohn's disease. Sequencing was performed on ileal tissue. J is TRBJ1-2 and V is TRBV5-4; D might be TRBD1 (5 bases). For the CDR3, the DNA is TGTGCCAGCAGCATGGGGGGGGACGTGGTGAACTATGGCTACACCTTC. It translates to CASSMGGDVVNYGYTF.